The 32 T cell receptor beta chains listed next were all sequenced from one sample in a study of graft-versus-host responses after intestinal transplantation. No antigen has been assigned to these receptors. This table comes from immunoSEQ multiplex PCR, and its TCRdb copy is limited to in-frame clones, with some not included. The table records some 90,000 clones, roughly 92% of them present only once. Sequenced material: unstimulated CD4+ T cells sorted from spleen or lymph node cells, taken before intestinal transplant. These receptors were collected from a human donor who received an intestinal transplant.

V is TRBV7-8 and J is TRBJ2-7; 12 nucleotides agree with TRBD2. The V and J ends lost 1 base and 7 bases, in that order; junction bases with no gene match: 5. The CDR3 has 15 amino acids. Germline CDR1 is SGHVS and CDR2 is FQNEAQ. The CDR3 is CASSLGLAGVGEQYF. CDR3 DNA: TGTGCCAGCAGCTTAGGACTAGCGGGAGTGGGGGAGCAGTACTTC. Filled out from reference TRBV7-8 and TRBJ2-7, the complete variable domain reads GAGVSQSPRYKVAKRGQDVALRCDPISGHVSLFWYQQALGQGPEFLTYFQNEAQLDKSGLPSDRFFAERPEGSVSTLKIQRTQQEDSAVYLCASSLGLAGVGEQYFGPGTRLTVT.

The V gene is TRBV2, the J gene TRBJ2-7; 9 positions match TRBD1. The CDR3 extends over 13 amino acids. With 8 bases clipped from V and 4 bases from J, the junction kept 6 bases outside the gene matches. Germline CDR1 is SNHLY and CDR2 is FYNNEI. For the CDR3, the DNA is TGTGCCAGCGGGGGGACAGGGCAATACGAGCAGTACTTC. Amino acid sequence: CASGGTGQYEQYF.

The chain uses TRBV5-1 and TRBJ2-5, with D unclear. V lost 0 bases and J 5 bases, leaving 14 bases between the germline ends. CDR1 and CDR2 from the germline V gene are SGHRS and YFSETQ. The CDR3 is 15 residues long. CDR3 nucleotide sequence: TGCGCCAGCAGCTTGGCGCTCACCCTGAGGGAGACCCAGTACTTC. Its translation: CASSLALTLRETQYF.

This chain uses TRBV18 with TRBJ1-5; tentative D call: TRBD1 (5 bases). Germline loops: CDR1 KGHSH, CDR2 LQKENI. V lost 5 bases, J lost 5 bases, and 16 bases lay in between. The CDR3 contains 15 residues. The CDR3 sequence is CASSDTGTRDQPQHF. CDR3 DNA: TGTGCCAGCTCAGACACCGGGACTCGGGATCAGCCCCAGCATTTT.

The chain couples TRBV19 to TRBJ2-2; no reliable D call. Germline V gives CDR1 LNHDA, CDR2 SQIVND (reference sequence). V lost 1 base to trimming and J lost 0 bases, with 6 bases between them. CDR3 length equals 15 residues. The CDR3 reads CASSIGGSNTGELFF. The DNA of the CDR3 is TGTGCCAGTAGTATAGGGGGTTCGAACACCGGGGAGCTGTTTTTT.

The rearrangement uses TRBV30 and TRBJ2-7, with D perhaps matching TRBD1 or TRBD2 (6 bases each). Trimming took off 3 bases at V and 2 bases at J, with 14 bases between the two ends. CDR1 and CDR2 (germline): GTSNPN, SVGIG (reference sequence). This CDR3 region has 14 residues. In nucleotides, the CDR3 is TGTGCCTGGAGCGCTCAAGGGGGGCCCTACGAGCAGTACTTC. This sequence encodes CAWSAQGGPYEQYF.

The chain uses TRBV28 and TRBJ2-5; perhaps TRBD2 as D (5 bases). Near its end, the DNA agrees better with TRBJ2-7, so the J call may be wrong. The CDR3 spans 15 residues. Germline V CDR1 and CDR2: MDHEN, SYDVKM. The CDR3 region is CASSLHRQEAYEQYF. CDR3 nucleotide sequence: TGTGCCAGCAGTCTACATCGCCAGGAGGCCTACGAGCAGTACTTC.

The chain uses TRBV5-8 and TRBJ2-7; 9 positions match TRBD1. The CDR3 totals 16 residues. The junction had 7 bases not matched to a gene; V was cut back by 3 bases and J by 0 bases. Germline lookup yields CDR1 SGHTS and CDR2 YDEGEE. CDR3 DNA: TGTGCCAGCAGCTCCTCTTTGGACAGGGGCTCCTACGAGCAGTACTTC. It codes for CASSSSLDRGSYEQYF.

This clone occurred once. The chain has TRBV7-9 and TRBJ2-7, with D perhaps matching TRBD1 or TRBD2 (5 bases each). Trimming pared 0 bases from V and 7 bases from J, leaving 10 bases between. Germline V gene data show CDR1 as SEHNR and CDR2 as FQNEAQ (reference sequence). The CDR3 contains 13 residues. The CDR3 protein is CASSLAGAQEQYF. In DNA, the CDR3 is TGTGCCAGCAGCTTAGCCGGGGCGCAGGAGCAGTACTTC.

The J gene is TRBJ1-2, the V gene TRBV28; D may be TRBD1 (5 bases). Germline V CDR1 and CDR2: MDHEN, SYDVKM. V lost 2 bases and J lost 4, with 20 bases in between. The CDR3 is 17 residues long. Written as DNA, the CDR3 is TGTGCCAGCAGTTTAGGGTCAGCGGGGTGGGGGACCTATGGCTACACCTTC. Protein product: CASSLGSAGWGTYGYTF.

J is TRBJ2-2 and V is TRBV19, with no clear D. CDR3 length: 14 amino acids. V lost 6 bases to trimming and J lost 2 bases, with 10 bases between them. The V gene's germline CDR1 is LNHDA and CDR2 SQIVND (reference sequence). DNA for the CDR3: TGTGCCAGTAGCGAACAGTCCAACACCGGGGAGCTGTTTTTT. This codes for CASSEQSNTGELFF.

The CDR3 loop is CATSGLAASGANVLTF. For the CDR3, the DNA is TGTGCCACCTCGGGACTAGCGGCCTCTGGGGCCAACGTCCTGACTTTC. This chain connects TRBV7-8 to TRBJ2-6; 11 bases are shared with TRBD2. This CDR3 contains 16 residues. After removal of 10 bases from V and 0 bases from J, the junction contained 5 bases not matched to a gene. Germline V CDR1 and CDR2: SGHVS, FQNEAQ.

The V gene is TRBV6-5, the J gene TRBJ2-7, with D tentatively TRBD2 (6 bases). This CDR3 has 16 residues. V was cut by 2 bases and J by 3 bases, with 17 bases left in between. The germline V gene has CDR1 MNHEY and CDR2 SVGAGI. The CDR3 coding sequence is TGTGCCAGCAGTTACAGACTAGAAAACCCTGGCTACGAGCAGTACTTC. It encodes CASSYRLENPGYEQYF.

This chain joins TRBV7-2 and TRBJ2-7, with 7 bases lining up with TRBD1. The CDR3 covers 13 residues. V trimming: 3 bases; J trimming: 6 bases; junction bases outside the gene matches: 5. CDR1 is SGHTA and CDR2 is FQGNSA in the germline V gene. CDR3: CASSLVQGSEQYF. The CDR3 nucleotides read TGTGCCAGCAGCTTGGTACAGGGGTCCGAGCAGTACTTC. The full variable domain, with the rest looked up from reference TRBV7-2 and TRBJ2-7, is GAGVSQSPSNKVTEKGKDVELRCDPISGHTALYWYRQSLGQGLEFLIYFQGNSAPDKSGLPSDRFSAERTGGSVSTLTIQRTQQEDSAVYLCASSLVQGSEQYFGPGTRLTVT.

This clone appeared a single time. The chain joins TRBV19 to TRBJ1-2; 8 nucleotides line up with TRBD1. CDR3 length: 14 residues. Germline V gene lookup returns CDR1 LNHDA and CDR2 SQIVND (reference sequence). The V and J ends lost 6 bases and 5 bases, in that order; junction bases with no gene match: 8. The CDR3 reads CASSQPDRVYGYTF. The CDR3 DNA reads TGTGCCAGTAGCCAGCCGGACAGGGTTTATGGCTACACCTTC.

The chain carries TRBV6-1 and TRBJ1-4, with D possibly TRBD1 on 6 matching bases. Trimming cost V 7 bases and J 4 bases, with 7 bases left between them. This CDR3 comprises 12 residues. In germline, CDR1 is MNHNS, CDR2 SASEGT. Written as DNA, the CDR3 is TGTGCCAGCAAAGGGGGTAATGAAAAACTGTTTTTT. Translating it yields CASKGGNEKLFF.

The CDR3 region is CASSLDPAGKFTDTQYF. As DNA, the CDR3 is TGCGCCAGCAGCTTGGATCCAGCGGGAAAGTTCACAGATACGCAGTATTTT. The gene calls are TRBV5-1 and TRBJ2-3, with 7 bases fitting TRBD2. The junction had 9 bases not matched to a gene; V was cut back by 0 bases and J by 2 bases. The length of the CDR3 is 17 residues. Per germline, CDR1 SGHRS and CDR2 YFSETQ. The variable domain in full, completed from reference TRBV5-1 and TRBJ2-3, reads KAGVTQTPRYLIKTRGQQVTLSCSPISGHRSVSWYQQTPGQGLQFLFEYFSETQRNKGNFPGRFSGRQFSNSRSEMNVSTLELGDSALYLCASSLDPAGKFTDTQYFGPGTRLTVL.

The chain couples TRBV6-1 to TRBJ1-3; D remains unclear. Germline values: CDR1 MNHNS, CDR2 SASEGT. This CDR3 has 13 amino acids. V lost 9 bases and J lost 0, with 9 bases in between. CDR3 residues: CASTGGSGNTIYF. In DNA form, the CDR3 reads TGTGCCAGTACGGGCGGCTCTGGAAACACCATATATTTT.

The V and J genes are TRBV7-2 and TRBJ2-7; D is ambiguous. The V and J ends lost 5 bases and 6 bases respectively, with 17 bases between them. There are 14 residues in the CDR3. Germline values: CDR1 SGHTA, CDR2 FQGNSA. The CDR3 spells CASSARESSLEQYF. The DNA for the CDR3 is TGTGCCAGCAGCGCGCGAGAGTCCTCTCTCGAGCAGTACTTC.

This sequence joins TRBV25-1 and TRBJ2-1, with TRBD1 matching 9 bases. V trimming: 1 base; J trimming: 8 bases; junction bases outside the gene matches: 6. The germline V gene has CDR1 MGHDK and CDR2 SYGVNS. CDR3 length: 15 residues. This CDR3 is CASSEFGTGQHEQFF. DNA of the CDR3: TGTGCCAGCAGTGAATTTGGGACAGGGCAACATGAGCAGTTCTTC. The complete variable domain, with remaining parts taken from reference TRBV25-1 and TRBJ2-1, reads EADIYQTPRYLVIGTGKKITLECSQTMGHDKMYWYQQDPGMELHLIHYSYGVNSTEKGDLSSESTVSRIRTEHFPLTLESARPSHTSQYLCASSEFGTGQHEQFFGPGTRLTVL.

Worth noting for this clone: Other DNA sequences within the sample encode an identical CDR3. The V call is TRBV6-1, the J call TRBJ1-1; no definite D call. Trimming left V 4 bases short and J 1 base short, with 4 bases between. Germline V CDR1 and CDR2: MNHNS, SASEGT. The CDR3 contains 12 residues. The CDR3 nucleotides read TGTGCCAGCAGTGCACGGAACACTGAAGCTTTCTTT. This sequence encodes CASSARNTEAFF.

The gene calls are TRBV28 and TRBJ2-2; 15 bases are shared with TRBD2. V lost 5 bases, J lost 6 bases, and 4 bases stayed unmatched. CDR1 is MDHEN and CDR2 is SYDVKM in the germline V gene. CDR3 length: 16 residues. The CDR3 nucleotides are TGTGCCAGCAGTCGAAGGACTAGCGGGAGGGCCGGGGAGCTGTTTTTT. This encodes CASSRRTSGRAGELFF. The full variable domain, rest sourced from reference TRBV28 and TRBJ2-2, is DVKVTQSSRYLVKRTGEKVFLECVQDMDHENMFWYRQDPGLGLRLIYFSYDVKMKEKGDIPEGYSVSREKKERFSLILESASTNQTSMYLCASSRRTSGRAGELFFGEGSRLTVL.

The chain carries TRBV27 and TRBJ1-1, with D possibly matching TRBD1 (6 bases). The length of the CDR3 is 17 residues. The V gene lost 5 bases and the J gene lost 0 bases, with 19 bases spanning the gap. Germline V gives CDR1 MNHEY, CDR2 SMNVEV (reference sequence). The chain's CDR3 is CASSRIRGPLMNTEAFF. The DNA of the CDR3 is TGTGCCAGCAGTAGGATCAGGGGCCCCTTAATGAACACTGAAGCTTTCTTT.

The CDR3, as DNA: TGTGCCAGCTCACCAAGAGTCGGAGAGTCCCGGGACAGGGGCTACAATGAGCAGTTCTTC. This sequence encodes CASSPRVGESRDRGYNEQFF. The chain recombines TRBV18 with TRBJ2-1, with 10 bases fitting TRBD1. After removal of 2 bases from V and 3 bases from J, the junction contained 16 bases not matched to a gene. There are 20 residues in the CDR3. The germline V gene encodes CDR1 KGHSH and CDR2 LQKENI.

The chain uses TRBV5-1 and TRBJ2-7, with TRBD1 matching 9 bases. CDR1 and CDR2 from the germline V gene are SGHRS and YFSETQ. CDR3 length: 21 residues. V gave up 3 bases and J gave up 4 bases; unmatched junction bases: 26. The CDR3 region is CASSWNPATDHGTGFQYEQYF. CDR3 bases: TGCGCCAGCAGCTGGAACCCAGCCACAGATCACGGGACAGGGTTTCAATACGAGCAGTACTTC.

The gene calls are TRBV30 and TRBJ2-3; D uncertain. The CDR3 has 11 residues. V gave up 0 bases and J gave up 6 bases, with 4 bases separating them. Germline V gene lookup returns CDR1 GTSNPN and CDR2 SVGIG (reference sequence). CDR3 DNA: TGTGCCTGGAGTGTTAGGGATACGCAGTATTTT. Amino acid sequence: CAWSVRDTQYF.

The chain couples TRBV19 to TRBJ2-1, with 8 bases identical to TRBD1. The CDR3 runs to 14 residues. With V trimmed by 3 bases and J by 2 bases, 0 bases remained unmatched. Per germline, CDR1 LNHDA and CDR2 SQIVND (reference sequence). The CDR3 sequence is CASSIRGPYNEQFF. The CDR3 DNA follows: TGTGCCAGTAGTATCAGGGGGCCCTACAATGAGCAGTTCTTC.

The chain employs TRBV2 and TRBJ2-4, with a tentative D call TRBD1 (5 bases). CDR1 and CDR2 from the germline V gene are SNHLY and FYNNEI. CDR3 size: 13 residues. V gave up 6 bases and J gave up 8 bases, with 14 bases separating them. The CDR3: CASSNQGGDIQYF. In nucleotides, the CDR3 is TGTGCCAGCAGCAACCAGGGCGGCGACATTCAGTACTTC.

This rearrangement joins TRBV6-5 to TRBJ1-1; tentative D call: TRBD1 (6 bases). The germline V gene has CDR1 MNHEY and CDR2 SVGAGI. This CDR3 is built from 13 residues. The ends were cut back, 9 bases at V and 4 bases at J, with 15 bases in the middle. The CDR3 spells CASTTGLRTEAFF. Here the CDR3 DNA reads TGTGCCAGTACTACAGGGTTGCGCACTGAAGCTTTCTTT.

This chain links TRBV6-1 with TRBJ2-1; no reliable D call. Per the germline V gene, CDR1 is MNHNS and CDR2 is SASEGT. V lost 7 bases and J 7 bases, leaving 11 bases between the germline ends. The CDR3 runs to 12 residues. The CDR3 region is CASTSVRNEQFF. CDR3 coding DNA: TGTGCCAGCACTTCTGTTAGGAATGAGCAGTTCTTC.

The CDR3 bases are TGTGCCAGCAGTTGGGACAGGGGTTCCTACGAGCAGTACTTC. This codes for CASSWDRGSYEQYF. J is TRBJ2-7 and V is TRBV6-5, with 10 bases lining up with TRBD1. There are 14 residues in the CDR3. With V trimmed by 4 bases and J by 1 base, 1 base remained unmatched. CDR1 and CDR2 (germline): MNHEY, SVGAGI.

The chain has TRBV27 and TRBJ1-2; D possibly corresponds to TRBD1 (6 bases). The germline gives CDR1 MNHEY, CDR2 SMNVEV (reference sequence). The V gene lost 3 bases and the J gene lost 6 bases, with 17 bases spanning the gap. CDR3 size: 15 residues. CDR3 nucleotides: TGTGCCAGCAGTTTTCACAAGGGGGTCAAGGATGGCTACACCTTC. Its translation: CASSFHKGVKDGYTF.